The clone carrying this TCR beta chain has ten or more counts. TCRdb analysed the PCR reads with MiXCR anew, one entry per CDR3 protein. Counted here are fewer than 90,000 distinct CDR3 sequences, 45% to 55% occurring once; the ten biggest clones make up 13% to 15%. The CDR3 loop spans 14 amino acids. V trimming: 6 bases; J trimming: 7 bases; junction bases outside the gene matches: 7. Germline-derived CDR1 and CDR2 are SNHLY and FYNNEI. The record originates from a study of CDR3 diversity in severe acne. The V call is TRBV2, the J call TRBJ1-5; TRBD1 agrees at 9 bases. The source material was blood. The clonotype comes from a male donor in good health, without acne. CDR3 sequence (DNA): TGTGCCAGCAGGACTGGACAGGGGAACCAGCCCCAGCATTTT. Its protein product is CASRTGQGNQPQHF.